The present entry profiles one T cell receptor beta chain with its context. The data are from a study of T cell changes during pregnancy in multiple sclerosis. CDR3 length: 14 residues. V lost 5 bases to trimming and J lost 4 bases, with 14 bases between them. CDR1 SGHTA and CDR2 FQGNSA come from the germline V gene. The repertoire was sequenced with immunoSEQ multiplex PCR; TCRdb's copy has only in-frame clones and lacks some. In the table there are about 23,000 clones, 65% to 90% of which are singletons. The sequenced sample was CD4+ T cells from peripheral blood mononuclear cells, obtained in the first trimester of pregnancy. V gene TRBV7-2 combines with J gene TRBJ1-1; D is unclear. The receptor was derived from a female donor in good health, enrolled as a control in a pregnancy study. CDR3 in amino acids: CASSNQRGGTEAFF. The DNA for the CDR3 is TGTGCCAGCAGCAACCAGCGGGGAGGCACTGAAGCTTTCTTT. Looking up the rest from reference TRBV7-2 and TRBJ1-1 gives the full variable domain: GAGVSQSPSNKVTEKGKDVELRCDPISGHTALYWYRQSLGQGLEFLIYFQGNSAPDKSGLPSDRFSAERTGGSVSTLTIQRTQQEDSAVYLCASSNQRGGTEAFFGQGTRLTVV.